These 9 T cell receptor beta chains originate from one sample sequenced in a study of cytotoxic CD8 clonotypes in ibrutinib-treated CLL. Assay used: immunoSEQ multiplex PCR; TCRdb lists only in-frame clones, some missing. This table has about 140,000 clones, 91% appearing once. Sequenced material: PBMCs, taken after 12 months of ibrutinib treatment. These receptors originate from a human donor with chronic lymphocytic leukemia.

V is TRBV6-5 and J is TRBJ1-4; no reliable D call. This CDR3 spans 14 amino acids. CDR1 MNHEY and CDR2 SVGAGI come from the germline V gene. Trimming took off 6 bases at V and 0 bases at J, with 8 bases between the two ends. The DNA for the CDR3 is TGTGCCAGCAGAAGACCCGCAACTAATGAAAAACTGTTTTTT. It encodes CASRRPATNEKLFF.

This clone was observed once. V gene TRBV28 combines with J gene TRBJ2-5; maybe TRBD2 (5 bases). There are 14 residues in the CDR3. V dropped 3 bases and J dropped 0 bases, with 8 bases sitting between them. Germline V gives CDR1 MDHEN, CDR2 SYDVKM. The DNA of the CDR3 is TGTGCCAGCAGTTTTCGGGGTAACCAAGAGACCCAGTACTTC. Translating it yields CASSFRGNQETQYF.

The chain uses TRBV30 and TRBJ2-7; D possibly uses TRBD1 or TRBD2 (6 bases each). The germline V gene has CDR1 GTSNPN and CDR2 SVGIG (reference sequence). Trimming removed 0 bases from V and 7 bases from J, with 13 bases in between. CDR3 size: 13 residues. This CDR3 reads CAWSVGGGREQYF. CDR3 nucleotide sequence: TGTGCCTGGAGTGTAGGGGGAGGACGTGAGCAGTACTTC. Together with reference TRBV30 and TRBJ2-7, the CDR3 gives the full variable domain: SQTIHQWPATLVQPVGSPLSLECTVEGTSNPNLYWYRQAAGRGLQLLFYSVGIGQISSEVPQNLSASRPQDRQFILSSKKLLLSDSGFYLCAWSVGGGREQYFGPGTRLTVT.

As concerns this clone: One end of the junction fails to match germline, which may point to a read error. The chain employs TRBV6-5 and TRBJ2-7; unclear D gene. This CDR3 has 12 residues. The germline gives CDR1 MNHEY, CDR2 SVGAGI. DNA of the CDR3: TGTGCCAGCAGTCCCTTTGGGCGTGAGCAGACCTTC. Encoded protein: CASSPFGREQTF.

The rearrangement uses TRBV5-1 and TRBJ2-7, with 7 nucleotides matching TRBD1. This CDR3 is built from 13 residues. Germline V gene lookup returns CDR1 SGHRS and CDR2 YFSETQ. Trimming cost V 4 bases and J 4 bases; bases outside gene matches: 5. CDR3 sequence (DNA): TGCGCCAGCAGCCCCTCAGGGGGTTACGAGCAGTACTTC. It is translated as CASSPSGGYEQYF.

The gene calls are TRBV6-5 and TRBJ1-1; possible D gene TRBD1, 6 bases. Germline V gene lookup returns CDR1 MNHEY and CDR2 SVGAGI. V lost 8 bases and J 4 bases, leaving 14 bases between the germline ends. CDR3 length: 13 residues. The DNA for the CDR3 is TGTGCCAGCCAGGAGGGGGTAATCACTGAAGCTTTCTTT. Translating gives CASQEGVITEAFF.

The CDR3 sequence: CASSRGEGSEAFF. DNA of the CDR3: TGTGCCAGCAGTAGGGGCGAGGGTTCTGAAGCTTTCTTT. The J gene is TRBJ1-1, the V gene TRBV7-3; D may be TRBD1 (5 bases). With 6 bases removed from V and 6 bases from J, the gap between germline ends came to 14 bases. The germline CDR1 and CDR2 sequences are SGHTA and FQGTGA. CDR3 length: 13 residues.

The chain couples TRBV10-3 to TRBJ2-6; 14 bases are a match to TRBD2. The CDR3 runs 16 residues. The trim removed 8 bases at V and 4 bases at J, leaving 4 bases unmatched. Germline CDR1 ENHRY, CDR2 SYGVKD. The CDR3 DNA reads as TGTGCCATCCGACTAGCGGGAGGGCGGGGGGCCAACGTCCTGACTTTC. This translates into CAIRLAGGRGANVLTF.

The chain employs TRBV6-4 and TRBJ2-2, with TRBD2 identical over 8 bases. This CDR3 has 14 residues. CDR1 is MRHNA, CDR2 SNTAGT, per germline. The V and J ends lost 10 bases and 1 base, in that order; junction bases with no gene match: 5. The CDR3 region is CATKLAENTGELFF. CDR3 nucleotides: TGTGCCACGAAACTAGCGGAGAACACCGGGGAGCTGTTTTTT.